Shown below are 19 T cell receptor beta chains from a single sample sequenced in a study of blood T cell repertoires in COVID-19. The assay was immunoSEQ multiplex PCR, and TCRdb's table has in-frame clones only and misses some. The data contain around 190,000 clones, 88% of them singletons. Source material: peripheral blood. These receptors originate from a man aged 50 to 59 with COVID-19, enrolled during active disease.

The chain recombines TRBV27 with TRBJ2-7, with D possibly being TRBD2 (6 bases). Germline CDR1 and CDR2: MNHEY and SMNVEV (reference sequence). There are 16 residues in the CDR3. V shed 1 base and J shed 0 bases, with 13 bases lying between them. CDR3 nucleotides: TGTGCCAGCAGTTTATTTGGAGGGCTTTACTCCTACGAGCAGTACTTC. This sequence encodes CASSLFGGLYSYEQYF.

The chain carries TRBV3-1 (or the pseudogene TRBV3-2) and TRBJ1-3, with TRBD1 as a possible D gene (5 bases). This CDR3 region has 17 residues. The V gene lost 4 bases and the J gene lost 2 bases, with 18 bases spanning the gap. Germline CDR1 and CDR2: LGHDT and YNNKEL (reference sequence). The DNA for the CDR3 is TGTGCCAGCAGCCCTAATACGCAGGGTCTAGCTGGAAACACCATATATTTT. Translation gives CASSPNTQGLAGNTIYF.

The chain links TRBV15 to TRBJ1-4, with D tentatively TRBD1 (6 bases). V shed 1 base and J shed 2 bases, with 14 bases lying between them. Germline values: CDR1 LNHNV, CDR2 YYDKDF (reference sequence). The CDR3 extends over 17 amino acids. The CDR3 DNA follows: TGTGCCACCAGCAGAGGTGGTGGGGGCACGACTAATGAAAAACTGTTTTTT. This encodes CATSRGGGGTTNEKLFF.

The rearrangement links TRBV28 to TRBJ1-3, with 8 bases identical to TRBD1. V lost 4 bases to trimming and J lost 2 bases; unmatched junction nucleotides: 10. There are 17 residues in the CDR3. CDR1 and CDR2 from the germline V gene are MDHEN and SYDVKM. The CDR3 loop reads CASSSNYRGKTGNTIYF. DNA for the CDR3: TGTGCCAGCAGTTCCAACTACAGGGGGAAAACTGGAAACACCATATATTTT.

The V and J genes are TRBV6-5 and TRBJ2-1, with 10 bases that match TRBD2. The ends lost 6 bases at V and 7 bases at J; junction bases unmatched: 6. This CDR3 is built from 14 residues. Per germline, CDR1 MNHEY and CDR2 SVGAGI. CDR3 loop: CASRSSGGGNEQFF. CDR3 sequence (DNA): TGTGCCAGCAGATCTAGCGGGGGAGGGAATGAGCAGTTCTTC.

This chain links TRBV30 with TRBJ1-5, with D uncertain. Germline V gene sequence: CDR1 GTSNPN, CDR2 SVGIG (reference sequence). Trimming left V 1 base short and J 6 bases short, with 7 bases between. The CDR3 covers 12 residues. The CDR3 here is CAWSASTQPQHF. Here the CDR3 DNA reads TGTGCCTGGAGTGCCTCTACTCAGCCCCAGCATTTT. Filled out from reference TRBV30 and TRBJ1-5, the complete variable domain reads SQTIHQWPATLVQPVGSPLSLECTVEGTSNPNLYWYRQAAGRGLQLLFYSVGIGQISSEVPQNLSASRPQDRQFILSSKKLLLSDSGFYLCAWSASTQPQHFGDGTRLSIL.

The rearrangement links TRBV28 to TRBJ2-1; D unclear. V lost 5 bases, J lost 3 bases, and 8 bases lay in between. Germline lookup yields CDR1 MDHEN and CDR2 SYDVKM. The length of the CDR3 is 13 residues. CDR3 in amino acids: CASSTTVYNEQFF. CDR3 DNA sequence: TGTGCCAGCAGTACCACGGTCTACAATGAGCAGTTCTTC.

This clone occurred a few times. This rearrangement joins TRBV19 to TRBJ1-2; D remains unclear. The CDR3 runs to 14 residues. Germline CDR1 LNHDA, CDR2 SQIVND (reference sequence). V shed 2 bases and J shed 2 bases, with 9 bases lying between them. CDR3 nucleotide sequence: TGTGCCAGTAGTATAATGCCCGGGAACTATGGCTACACCTTC. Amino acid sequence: CASSIMPGNYGYTF.

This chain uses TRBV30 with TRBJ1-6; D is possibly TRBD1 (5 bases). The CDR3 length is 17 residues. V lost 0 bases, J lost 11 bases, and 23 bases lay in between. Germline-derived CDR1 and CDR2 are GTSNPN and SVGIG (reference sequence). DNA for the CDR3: TGTGCCTGGAGTGTAGGTCCCGGAACTCCAGGGTTAGCACCCCTCCACTTT. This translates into CAWSVGPGTPGLAPLHF.

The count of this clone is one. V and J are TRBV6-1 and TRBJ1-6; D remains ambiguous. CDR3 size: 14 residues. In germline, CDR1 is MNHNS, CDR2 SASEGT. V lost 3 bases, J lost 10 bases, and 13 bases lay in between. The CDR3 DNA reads TGTGCCAGCAGTGACACCGGGATTCAATCACCCCTCCACTTT. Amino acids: CASSDTGIQSPLHF.

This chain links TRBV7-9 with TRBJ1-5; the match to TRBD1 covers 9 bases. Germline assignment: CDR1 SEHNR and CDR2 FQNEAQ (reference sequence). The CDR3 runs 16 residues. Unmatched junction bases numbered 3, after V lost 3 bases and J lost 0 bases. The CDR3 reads CASSLGTGNSNQPQHF. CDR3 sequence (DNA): TGTGCCAGCAGCTTGGGGACAGGGAATAGCAATCAGCCCCAGCATTTT.

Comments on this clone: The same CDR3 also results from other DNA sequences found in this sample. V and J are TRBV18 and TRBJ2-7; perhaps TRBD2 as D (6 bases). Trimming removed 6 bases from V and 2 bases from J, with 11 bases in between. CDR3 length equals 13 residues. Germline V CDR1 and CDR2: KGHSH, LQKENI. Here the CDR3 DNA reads TGTGCCAGCTCGCGGGACCTTGCCTACGAGCAGTACTTC. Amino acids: CASSRDLAYEQYF.

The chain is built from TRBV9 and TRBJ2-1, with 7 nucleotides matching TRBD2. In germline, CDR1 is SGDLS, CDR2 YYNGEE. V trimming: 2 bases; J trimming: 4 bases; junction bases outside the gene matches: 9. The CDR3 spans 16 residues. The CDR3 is CASSVVGGGFYNEQFF. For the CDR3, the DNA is TGTGCCAGCAGCGTGGTCGGCGGGGGATTTTACAATGAGCAGTTCTTC.

This CDR3 reads CASSPDREIDGYTF. In DNA form, the CDR3 reads TGTGCCAGCAGCCCGGACAGGGAAATCGATGGCTACACCTTC. The chain has TRBV6-6 and TRBJ1-2; 8 bases fit TRBD1. Trimming removed 6 bases from V and 6 bases from J; junction bases left unmatched: 9. The CDR3 has 14 amino acids. Germline CDR1 reads MNHNY; CDR2 reads SVGAGI (reference sequence).

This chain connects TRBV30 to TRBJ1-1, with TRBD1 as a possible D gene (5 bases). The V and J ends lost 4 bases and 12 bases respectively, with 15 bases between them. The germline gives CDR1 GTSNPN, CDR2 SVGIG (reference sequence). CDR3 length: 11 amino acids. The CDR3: CAWKVGGRSFF. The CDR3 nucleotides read TGTGCCTGGAAGGTTGGGGGGAGGTCTTTCTTT. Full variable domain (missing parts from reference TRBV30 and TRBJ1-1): SQTIHQWPATLVQPVGSPLSLECTVEGTSNPNLYWYRQAAGRGLQLLFYSVGIGQISSEVPQNLSASRPQDRQFILSSKKLLLSDSGFYLCAWKVGGRSFFGQGTRLTVV.

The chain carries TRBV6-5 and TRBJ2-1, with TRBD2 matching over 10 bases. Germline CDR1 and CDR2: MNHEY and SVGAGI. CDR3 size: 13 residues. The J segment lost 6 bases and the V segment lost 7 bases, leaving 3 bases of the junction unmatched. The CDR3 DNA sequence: TGTGCCAGCAATCCTAGCGGGGGCAATGAGCAGTTCTTC. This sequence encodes CASNPSGGNEQFF.

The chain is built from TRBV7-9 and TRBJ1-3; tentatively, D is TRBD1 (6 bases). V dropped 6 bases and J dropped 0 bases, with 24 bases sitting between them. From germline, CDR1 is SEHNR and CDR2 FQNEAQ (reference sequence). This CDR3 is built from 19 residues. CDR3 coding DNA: TGTGCCAGCAGTACAACGGTTCCTCGGGACACGAGCTCTGGAAACACCATATATTTT. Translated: CASSTTVPRDTSSGNTIYF.

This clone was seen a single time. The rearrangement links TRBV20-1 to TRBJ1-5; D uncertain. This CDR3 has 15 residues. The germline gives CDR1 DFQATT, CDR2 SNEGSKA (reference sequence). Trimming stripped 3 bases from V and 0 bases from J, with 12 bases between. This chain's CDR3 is CSASAAQTSNQPQHF. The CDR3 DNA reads TGCAGTGCTAGTGCGGCACAGACTAGCAATCAGCCCCAGCATTTT.

CDR3 DNA: TGTGCCAGCAGTTACGAGCCGCCTCGGGGATACAATGAGCAGTTCTTC. It encodes CASSYEPPRGYNEQFF. The V call is TRBV6-5, the J call TRBJ2-1; TRBD2 might be the D (5 bases). This CDR3 contains 16 residues. Germline V gives CDR1 MNHEY, CDR2 SVGAGI. The V gene lost 2 bases and the J gene lost 4 bases, with 15 bases spanning the gap.